This entry concerns a single T cell receptor (beta chain). The data stem from a study of blood T cell repertoires in COVID-19. This study enrolled people aged 18 to 89 from 24 US geographic areas. V shed 6 bases and J shed 11 bases, with 8 bases lying between them. Germline V CDR1 and CDR2: SNHLY, FYNNEI. The CDR3 totals 10 residues. Per the original methods: Amplification of reference gene primers was used by the study to estimate nucleated cell counts. This table comes from immunoSEQ multiplex PCR, and its TCRdb copy is limited to in-frame clones, with some not included. V, J and clone size are those of that table, while D and trimming were read from the DNA. The table records a few hundred thousand clones, around 90% of them present only once.

Sequenced: PBMCs or T cells enriched from blood (not recorded which). The clonotype originates from a human donor in a cohort exposed to, infected with or recovered from COVID-19 (not recorded which). The donor label of this sample is uncertain. The rearrangement joins TRBV2 to TRBJ1-5, with D possibly being TRBD1 (5 bases). Here the CDR3 DNA reads TGTGCCAGCAGGGGGGGGGCCCAGCATTTT. It yields the protein CASRGGAQHF.